This T cell receptor (beta chain) comes out of a study of vaccination effects on CD4 cells after COVID-19. Study information: The median interval between the second dose and post-vaccine sampling was 72 days.

Produced via immunoSEQ multiplex PCR; TCRdb's table is partial and in-frame only. The sample includes some 27,000 clones, 73% seen only once; the top ten take about a tenth. The CDR3 runs 15 residues. In germline, CDR1 is LGHNA, CDR2 YNFKEQ. V dropped 0 bases and J dropped 4 bases, with 9 bases sitting between them. A remark on this clone: Its antigen is currently unknown.

Sequencing in the ViraFEST assay came after antigen-specific CD4+ T cells had been expanded with viral peptide pools, which were used to stimulate PBMC. Cultured cells yielded isolated CD4+ T cells after 10 days. Two doses of either BNT162b2 or mRNA-1273 were given to each participant. The sequence was collected from a human donor who received a COVID-19 vaccine. Specimen: CD4+ T cells from PBMCs cultured with HCoV-NL63 spike peptides, collected after COVID-19 vaccination. J is TRBJ1-4 and V is TRBV4-2; D is ambiguous. Here the CDR3 reads CASSQDSGNNEKLFF. The CDR3 DNA sequence: TGTGCCAGCAGCCAAGATTCCGGGAATAATGAAAAACTGTTTTTT.